This T cell receptor beta chain stems from a study of T cell repertoires in aging, cancer and after chemotherapy. Study at large: About 9 million TCR reads made up the full dataset.

Peripheral blood genomic DNA, not sorted cells or RNA, was the template. The V end was cut by 6 bases, the J end by 4 bases, with 12 bases between. CDR3 length equals 13 residues. Germline V gene data show CDR1 as MNHNY and CDR2 as SVGAGI (reference sequence). This clonotype is categorized as medium-sized. A mixed TRB-A/B primer pool amplified rearranged TRB by multiplex touch-down PCR. TCRdb recomputed calls from the multiplex PCR reads with MiXCR, one row per CDR3 protein. The sample holds 1,800 or so distinct CDR3 sequences, 20% to 25% seen once. The receptor's source is a human donor with a solid tumor. Sequencing was carried out using blood. The rearrangement links TRBV6-6 to TRBJ1-2; D unresolved. The CDR3 loop is CASRSDGIYGYTF. CDR3 in DNA: TGTGCCAGCAGATCCGACGGGATCTATGGCTACACCTTC.